The present T cell receptor beta chain was sequenced within a study of T cells in Graves' hyperthyroidism and ophthalmopathy. Study-level information: Upon initial diagnosis and before any treatment, peripheral blood was collected. Study observations and caveats: Using 13 V-J features, a model discriminated ophthalmopathy from stable hyperthyroidism.

CDR1 and CDR2 from the germline V gene are MNHNS and SASEGT. This CDR3 spans 17 amino acids. J gave up 1 base and V 5 bases, and 13 bases lay outside the gene matches. What was amplified from RNA transcripts were TCR beta CDR3 regions. The HTBI primer set was used in a first-round RT-PCR of the TCR CDR3. TCRdb ran MiXCR on the multiplex PCR reads and lists one entry per CDR3 protein. The top ten clones hold almost 6% of a sample with some 600,000 distinct CDR3 sequences, approximately 13% of them seen once. This clonotype occurred many times. The target antigen is unknown. In making diagnoses, clinical symptoms, serum thyroxine and TRAb, thyroid ultrasound and orbital computed tomography were all used.

The chain joins TRBV6-1 to TRBJ2-7; 8 bases line up with TRBD2. This TCR was recovered from a woman in her twenties or thirties with Graves' hyperthyroidism that later progressed to Graves' ophthalmopathy. Sequenced: blood. This CDR3 is CASSRLLGSGISYEQYF. CDR3 coding DNA: TGTGCCAGCAGTCGTTTACTTGGTAGCGGGATTTCCTACGAGCAGTACTTC.